One and the same sample provided the 26 T cell receptor beta chains below, sequenced in a study of cytomegalovirus exposure and HLA in healthy donors. PCR was performed using 60 Vbeta and 13 Jbeta primers. Generated by immunoSEQ multiplex PCR, the TCRdb table keeps only in-frame clones and is missing some. The repertoire includes just over 150,000 clones, 70% to 90% of them detected once, and about 2% sits in the top ten. Sequencing was carried out using PBMCs. Receptors were obtained from a man aged 18-30 years in good health and CMV-seropositive.

This clone was seen a single time. The J gene is TRBJ2-6, the V gene TRBV10-3; no reliable D call. V was clipped by 1 base and J by 2 bases, with 12 bases between them. CDR1 ENHRY and CDR2 SYGVKD come from the germline V gene. The CDR3 totals 17 residues. The DNA for the CDR3 is TGTGCCATCAGTGAGTTATTACCAGAGGCTGGGGCCAACGTCCTGACTTTC. Translated: CAISELLPEAGANVLTF.

In DNA, the CDR3 is TGTGCCAGCAGCTTGGAGGCGACAGCTTCTAACTATGGCTACACCTTC. It translates to CASSLEATASNYGYTF. The rearrangement joins TRBV5-4 to TRBJ1-2, with D possibly being TRBD1 (5 bases). Germline loops: CDR1 SGHNT, CDR2 YYREEE (reference sequence). V lost 0 bases and J 0 bases, leaving 12 bases between the germline ends. The CDR3 contains 16 residues.

The genes are TRBV29-1 and TRBJ1-1; D unresolved. The CDR3 extends over 15 amino acids. With 1 base removed from V and 1 base from J, the gap between germline ends came to 13 bases. Germline V gene sequence: CDR1 SQVTM, CDR2 ANQGSEA. The CDR3 sequence is CSVEVHGRRNTEAFF. CDR3 bases: TGCAGCGTTGAAGTTCACGGGAGGAGGAACACTGAAGCTTTCTTT. The full variable domain, completed using reference TRBV29-1 and TRBJ1-1, is SAVISQKPSRDICQRGTSLTIQCQVDSQVTMMFWYRQQPGQSLTLIATANQGSEATYESGFVIDKFPISRPNLTFSTLTVSNMSPEDSSIYLCSVEVHGRRNTEAFFGQGTRLTVV.

This chain connects TRBV29-1 to TRBJ2-7, with D possibly matching TRBD2 (6 bases). The length of the CDR3 is 12 residues. V lost 6 bases to trimming and J lost 6 bases, with 15 bases between them. Germline V CDR1 and CDR2: SQVTM, ANQGSEA. The chain's CDR3 is CSVGRDFGEQYF. CDR3 nucleotide sequence: TGCAGCGTGGGCCGGGACTTCGGCGAGCAGTACTTC.

The rearrangement joins TRBV4-1 to TRBJ2-1, with D tentatively TRBD1 (8 bases). Germline values: CDR1 MGHRA, CDR2 YSYEKL. Trimming removed 3 bases from V and 3 bases from J, with 12 bases in between. The length of the CDR3 is 15 residues. Here the CDR3 reads CASSHTGGDYNEQFF. CDR3 in DNA: TGCGCCAGCAGCCATACAGGGGGGGACTACAATGAGCAGTTCTTC.

V gene TRBV18 combines with J gene TRBJ2-7; TRBD1 agrees at 7 bases. This CDR3 has 15 residues. From germline, CDR1 is KGHSH and CDR2 LQKENI. Losses at the gene ends were 3 bases for V and 5 bases for J; bases not matched to a gene: 10. For the CDR3, the DNA is TGTGCCAGCTCACCCCTCGACAGGGCCTTCAACGAGCAGTACTTC. Protein: CASSPLDRAFNEQYF.

The chain carries TRBV2 and TRBJ2-6; 9 positions match TRBD1. There are 16 residues in the CDR3. Germline V lookup: CDR1 SNHLY, CDR2 FYNNEI. The junction had 7 bases not matched to a gene; V was cut back by 6 bases and J by 4 bases. The CDR3 loop is CASRAGTGYGANVLTF. For the CDR3, the DNA is TGTGCCAGCAGGGCCGGGACAGGGTACGGGGCCAACGTCCTGACTTTC. The full variable domain, in which reference TRBV2 and TRBJ2-6 provide the parts outside the CDR3, is EPEVTQTPSHQVTQMGQEVILRCVPISNHLYFYWYRQILGQKVEFLVSFYNNEISEKSEIFDDQFSVERPDGSNFTLKIRSTKLEDSAMYFCASRAGTGYGANVLTFGAGSRLTVL.

The chain links TRBV19 to TRBJ2-1; 14 positions agree with TRBD2. The CDR3 is 16 residues long. The V gene's germline CDR1 is LNHDA and CDR2 SQIVND (reference sequence). Trimming cost V 3 bases and J 8 bases; bases outside gene matches: 6. The CDR3 here is CASSIGGLAGGYEQFF. The DNA of the CDR3 is TGTGCCAGTAGTATTGGTGGACTAGCGGGGGGTTATGAGCAGTTCTTC. The variable domain in full, with the rest retrieved from reference TRBV19 and TRBJ2-1, is DGGITQSPKYLFRKEGQNVTLSCEQNLNHDAMYWYRQDPGQGLRLIYYSQIVNDFQKGDIAEGYSVSREKKESFPLTVTSAQKNPTAFYLCASSIGGLAGGYEQFFGPGTRLTVL.

V is TRBV4-2 and J is TRBJ1-5; D remains ambiguous. V gave up 0 bases and J gave up 7 bases, with 10 bases separating them. Germline values: CDR1 LGHNA, CDR2 YNFKEQ. The CDR3 is 14 residues long. CDR3 DNA sequence: TGTGCCAGCAGCCAAGATAGGAGTAGCCAGCCCCAGCATTTT. Its translation is CASSQDRSSQPQHF.

This clone was observed a few times. DNA for the CDR3: TGTGCCTGGAGTGTACCGCACAACCCTGAAGCTTTCTTT. It translates to CAWSVPHNPEAFF. The chain couples TRBV30 to TRBJ1-1, with D uncertain. The CDR3 length is 13 residues. The V gene's germline CDR1 is GTSNPN and CDR2 SVGIG (reference sequence). V lost 0 bases and J lost 6, with 11 bases in between.

As regards this clone: The sample contains more than one DNA sequence encoding this CDR3. The chain couples TRBV27 to TRBJ2-7; D uncertain. This CDR3 comprises 15 residues. Looked up from germline, CDR1 is MNHEY and CDR2 is SMNVEV (reference sequence). The V gene lost 4 bases and the J gene lost 0 bases, with 13 bases spanning the gap. The CDR3 loop reads CASSSLRVLSYEQYF. DNA of the CDR3: TGTGCCAGCAGTTCTCTCCGAGTCCTCTCCTACGAGCAGTACTTC.

This chain connects TRBV6-5 to TRBJ1-4; tentative D call: TRBD1 (5 bases). CDR3 size: 13 residues. Germline V gene lookup returns CDR1 MNHEY and CDR2 SVGAGI. V was cut by 5 bases and J by 8 bases, with 12 bases left in between. The chain's CDR3 is CASSPGRGEKLFF. Written as DNA, the CDR3 is TGTGCCAGCAGTCCCGGGCGGGGGGAAAAACTGTTTTTT.

The chain combines TRBV14 with TRBJ2-7, with 9 bases fitting TRBD1. Germline CDR1 reads SGHDN; CDR2 reads FVKESK. CDR3 length equals 16 residues. Trimming took 2 bases from V and 2 from J; bases not matched to a gene: 7. In nucleotides, the CDR3 is TGTGCCAGCAGCCAATTTGACGGGACAGGGACCTACGAGCAGTACTTC. Its translation: CASSQFDGTGTYEQYF.

The CDR3 DNA reads as TGCGCCAGCAGCCTTAGAACTAGCGGGGGAGACAATGAGCAGTTCTTC. Translating gives CASSLRTSGGDNEQFF. The chain joins TRBV4-3 to TRBJ2-1; 11 bases line up with TRBD2. V gave up 4 bases and J gave up 5 bases; unmatched junction bases: 7. CDR1 is LGHNA, CDR2 YSLEER, per germline. The CDR3 contains 16 residues.

V gene TRBV4-1 combines with J gene TRBJ1-4; tentative D call: TRBD1 (6 bases). The CDR3 has 17 residues. Germline V CDR1 and CDR2: MGHRA, YSYEKL. Trimming pared 3 bases from V and 8 bases from J, leaving 22 bases between. CDR3 in amino acids: CASSHLPGQRTAEKLFF. The CDR3 bases are TGCGCCAGCAGCCACCTACCGGGACAACGAACTGCAGAAAAACTGTTTTTT.

The chain uses TRBV9 and TRBJ2-1, with 7 bases matching TRBD2. Germline values: CDR1 SGDLS, CDR2 YYNGEE. V was clipped by 3 bases and J by 0 bases; unmatched bases: 6. This CDR3 is 16 amino acids long. Here the CDR3 DNA reads TGTGCCAGCAGCGAGGGACTACTGAGCTCCTACAATGAGCAGTTCTTC. It translates to CASSEGLLSSYNEQFF.

This chain links TRBV6-5 with TRBJ1-2; a weak D match, TRBD1 (6 bases). The germline V gene has CDR1 MNHEY and CDR2 SVGAGI. The CDR3 totals 15 residues. The V and J ends lost 2 bases and 1 base respectively, with 11 bases between them. CDR3 protein: CASSYGQSNNYGYTF. CDR3 coding DNA: TGTGCCAGCAGTTACGGACAGAGCAATAACTATGGCTACACCTTC.

In this sample, this clone turned up once. The same CDR3 also results from other DNA sequences found in this sample. The chain employs TRBV9 and TRBJ2-3; tentative D call: TRBD2 (6 bases). This CDR3 spans 15 amino acids. V was shortened by 1 base and J by 0 bases, with 9 bases between the two germline ends. Germline V CDR1 and CDR2: SGDLS, YYNGEE. The CDR3 loop reads CASSVSGTSTDTQYF. The CDR3 DNA reads as TGTGCCAGCAGCGTATCCGGGACTAGCACAGATACGCAGTATTTT.

The chain joins TRBV11-3 to TRBJ2-1; D perhaps matches TRBD1 (5 bases). Germline V gene data show CDR1 as SGHNT and CDR2 as YENEEA. The CDR3 loop spans 15 amino acids. The germline V and J ends were trimmed by 3 bases and 6 bases, with 15 bases remaining between them. CDR3 nucleotide sequence: TGTGCCAGCAGCTTGGGCAGGGCTGCGGCCAATGAGCAGTTCTTC. It specifies CASSLGRAAANEQFF.

The chain employs TRBV6-6 and TRBJ1-5, with D maybe TRBD1 (5 bases). V lost 7 bases to trimming and J lost 6 bases, with 19 bases between them. The CDR3 extends over 15 amino acids. CDR1 is MNHNY, CDR2 SVGAGI, per germline (reference sequence). The CDR3, as DNA: TGTGCCAGCACCGACGGCCGGGGGATCACTCAGCCCCAGCATTTT. It is translated as CASTDGRGITQPQHF.

The chain carries TRBV4-1 and TRBJ1-2, with D unresolved. Germline CDR1 and CDR2: MGHRA and YSYEKL. V lost 0 bases and J lost 7, with 15 bases in between. This CDR3 contains 15 residues. CDR3 in DNA: TGCGCCAGCAGCCAAGATCTAGCATACGAAGGTGGCTACACCTTC. This gives the protein CASSQDLAYEGGYTF.

The chain employs TRBV18 and TRBJ2-7; TRBD2 might be the D (5 bases). The CDR3 length is 16 residues. The germline CDR1 and CDR2 sequences are KGHSH and LQKENI. Trimming cost V 3 bases and J 4 bases, with 19 bases left between them. The CDR3 loop is CASSPPWGVGLYEQYF. The DNA of the CDR3 is TGTGCCAGCTCACCTCCCTGGGGAGTCGGCCTGTACGAGCAGTACTTC.

This chain joins TRBV7-2 and TRBJ2-7; the D gene is possibly TRBD2 (6 bases). CDR1 is SGHTA, CDR2 FQGNSA, per germline. V was pared by 1 base and J by 3 bases, with 22 bases between. The CDR3 covers 18 residues. CDR3 protein: CASSLGPGLKKVGYEQYF. The CDR3 DNA reads TGTGCCAGCAGCTTAGGTCCGGGACTCAAAAAGGTGGGCTACGAGCAGTACTTC. Drawing the rest from reference TRBV7-2 and TRBJ2-7, the complete variable domain is GAGVSQSPSNKVTEKGKDVELRCDPISGHTALYWYRQSLGQGLEFLIYFQGNSAPDKSGLPSDRFSAERTGGSVSTLTIQRTQQEDSAVYLCASSLGPGLKKVGYEQYFGPGTRLTVT.

CDR3 coding DNA: TGTGCCAGCAGCTTAGGCGCCCGATTTCAGGCAGCTTCGTCCTACGAGCAGTACTTC. Translation: CASSLGARFQAASSYEQYF. V and J are TRBV11-3 and TRBJ2-7, with D hard to call. Germline V lookup: CDR1 SGHNT, CDR2 YENEEA. Between the trimmed V and J ends, which lost 1 base and 1 base, there was a span of 23 bases. The CDR3 sequence is 19 residues long. The entire variable domain, with the rest obtained from reference TRBV11-3 and TRBJ2-7, is as follows: EAGVVQSPRYKIIEKKQPVAFWCNPISGHNTLYWYLQNLGQGPELLIRYENEEAVDDSQLPKDRFSAERLKGVDSTLKIQPAELGDSAVYLCASSLGARFQAASSYEQYFGPGTRLTVT.

The rearrangement links TRBV6-5 to TRBJ2-7; 7 nucleotides match TRBD1. This CDR3 spans 13 amino acids. Germline CDR1 and CDR2: MNHEY and SVGAGI. J gave up 5 bases and V 2 bases, and 3 bases lay outside the gene matches. The CDR3 DNA reads as TGTGCCAGCAGTTACCATACAGGGGACGAGCAGTACTTC. Translating it yields CASSYHTGDEQYF.

The chain joins TRBV18 to TRBJ1-2; D not resolved. Trimming stripped 3 bases from V and 2 bases from J, with 10 bases between. The CDR3 extends over 14 amino acids. Germline loops: CDR1 KGHSH, CDR2 LQKENI. CDR3 coding DNA: TGTGCCAGCTCACCCCCGGGAGAAAACTATGGCTACACCTTC. It is translated as CASSPPGENYGYTF.